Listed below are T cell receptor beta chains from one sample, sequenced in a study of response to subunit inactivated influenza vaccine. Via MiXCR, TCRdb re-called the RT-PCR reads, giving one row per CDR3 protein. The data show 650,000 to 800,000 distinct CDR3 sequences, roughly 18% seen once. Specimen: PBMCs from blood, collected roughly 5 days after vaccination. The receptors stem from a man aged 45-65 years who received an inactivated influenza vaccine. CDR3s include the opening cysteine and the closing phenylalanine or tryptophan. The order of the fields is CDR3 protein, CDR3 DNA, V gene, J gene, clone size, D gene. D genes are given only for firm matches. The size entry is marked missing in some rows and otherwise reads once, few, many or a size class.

CDR3: CSARTDRVRGTEAFF
DNA: TGCAGTGCTAGAACCGACAGGGTCCGGGGGACTGAAGCTTTCTTT
V: TRBV20-1
J: TRBJ1-1
size: few
D: TRBD1

CDR3: CASSPQSGQGTDTQYF
DNA: TGTGCCAGCTCACCCCAGTCCGGACAGGGTACAGATACGCAGTATTTT
V: TRBV18
J: TRBJ2-3
size: .
D: TRBD1

CDR3: CASSAPDSFEAFF
DNA: TGCGCCAGCAGCGCCCCGGACAGTTTTGAAGCTTTCTTT
V: TRBV5-1
J: TRBJ1-1
size: few
D: .

CDR3: CASSPQGANQETQYF
DNA: TGTGCCAGCAGTCCACAGGGGGCTAACCAAGAGACCCAGTACTTC
V: TRBV6-2/TRBV6-3
J: TRBJ2-5
size: few
D: TRBD1

CDR3: CASSLWGWNQPQHF
DNA: TGTGCCAGCAGTTTATGGGGTTGGAATCAGCCCCAGCATTTT
V: TRBV12-3/TRBV12-4
J: TRBJ1-5
size: few
D: .

CDR3: CASSLQSGQGVGTF
DNA: TGTGCCAGCAGTTTGCAGTCCGGACAGGGTGTGGGCACCTTC
V: TRBV28
J: TRBJ1-2
size: once
D: TRBD1

CDR3: CASSLVGTASGANVLTF
DNA: TGTGCCAGCAGCTTAGTCGGGACAGCCTCTGGGGCCAACGTCCTGACTTTC
V: TRBV7-2
J: TRBJ2-6
size: .
D: TRBD1

CDR3: CASSERNYGYTF
DNA: TGTGCCAGCAGTGAACGAAACTATGGCTACACCTTC
V: TRBV6-1
J: TRBJ1-2
size: .
D: .

CDR3: CASSFPFPGSGNTIYF
DNA: TGTGCCAGCAGCTTTCCCTTCCCTGGCAGTGGAAACACCATATATTTT
V: TRBV7-9
J: TRBJ1-3
size: .
D: .

CDR3: CSAQQGNEQYF
DNA: TGCAGTGCTCAACAGGGTAACGAGCAGTACTTC
V: TRBV20-1
J: TRBJ2-7
size: .
D: .

CDR3: CASSLTSSYEQYF
DNA: TGTGCCAGCAGTTTAACAAGCTCCTACGAGCAGTACTTC
V: TRBV28
J: TRBJ2-7
size: many
D: .

CDR3: CASSPKTGGLTEAFF
DNA: TGTGCCAGCAGCCCCAAGACAGGGGGTCTAACTGAAGCTTTCTTT
V: TRBV9
J: TRBJ1-1
size: .
D: TRBD1

CDR3: CASSLSGDGGYF
DNA: TGTGCCAGCAGTTTATCAGGGGATGGGGGGTACTTC
V: TRBV12-3/TRBV12-4
J: TRBJ2-4
size: few
D: .

CDR3: CASSKIGLAGGPSYNEQFF
DNA: TGTGCCAGCAGTAAAATAGGACTAGCGGGGGGGCCGTCCTACAATGAGCAGTTCTTC
V: TRBV6-1
J: TRBJ2-1
size: .
D: TRBD2

CDR3: CASSGTSGVDEQYF
DNA: TGTGCCAGCAGTGGAACTAGCGGGGTCGACGAGCAGTACTTC
V: TRBV6-1
J: TRBJ2-7
size: .
D: TRBD2

CDR3: CATSRDGRGEQYF
DNA: TGTGCCACCAGCAGAGATGGAAGGGGGGAGCAGTACTTC
V: TRBV15
J: TRBJ2-7
size: few
D: .

CDR3: CASSPLAGTGKTDTQYF
DNA: TGTGCCAGCAGTCCCCTTGCCGGGACAGGAAAAACAGATACGCAGTATTTT
V: TRBV6-2/TRBV6-3
J: TRBJ2-3
size: .
D: TRBD1

CDR3: CASSLGASGSGTGELFF
DNA: TGTGCCAGCAGCTTAGGGGCTAGCGGGAGTGGCACCGGGGAGCTGTTTTTT
V: TRBV7-7
J: TRBJ2-2
size: .
D: TRBD2

CDR3: CASSQDEGGNTIYF
DNA: TGCGCCAGCAGCCAAGATGAGGGGGGAAACACCATATATTTT
V: TRBV4-3
J: TRBJ1-3
size: .
D: .

CDR3: CASGFLVQDTQYF
DNA: TGTGCCAGCGGTTTTCTAGTCCAGGATACGCAGTATTTT
V: TRBV7-2
J: TRBJ2-3
size: .
D: .

CDR3: CASSGDGPRPGSNQPQHF
DNA: TGCGCCAGCAGCGGAGACGGACCCCGACCGGGGAGCAATCAGCCCCAGCATTTT
V: TRBV4-1
J: TRBJ1-5
size: .
D: .

CDR3: CSVGWGRRGTDTQYF
DNA: TGCAGCGTTGGGTGGGGGCGCCGCGGCACAGATACGCAGTATTTT
V: TRBV29-1
J: TRBJ2-3
size: few
D: .

CDR3: CSARYPKGVETQYF
DNA: TGCAGTGCTAGGTATCCCAAGGGTGTCGAGACCCAGTACTTC
V: TRBV20-1
J: TRBJ2-5
size: few
D: .

CDR3: CSASEITDTQYF
DNA: TGCAGTGCTAGTGAGATCACAGATACGCAGTATTTT
V: TRBV20-1
J: TRBJ2-3
size: few
D: .

CDR3: CASSPRLAGSSDTQYF
DNA: TGCGCCAGCAGCCCTAGACTAGCGGGGTCCTCAGATACGCAGTATTTT
V: TRBV5-1
J: TRBJ2-3
size: few
D: TRBD2

CDR3: CASSLVSGTNEQFF
DNA: TGTGCCAGCAGCTTAGTTAGCGGGACAAATGAGCAGTTCTTC
V: TRBV7-9
J: TRBJ2-1
size: few
D: TRBD2

CDR3: CSVDVTGGKYGYTF
DNA: TGCAGCGTTGATGTGACAGGGGGCAAATATGGCTACACCTTC
V: TRBV29-1
J: TRBJ1-2
size: .
D: TRBD1

CDR3: CSASQELARQFF
DNA: TGCAGTGCTAGCCAAGAACTAGCGCGGCAGTTCTTC
V: TRBV20-1
J: TRBJ2-1
size: few
D: TRBD2

CDR3: CSARDLRWGDTGELFF
DNA: TGCAGTGCTAGAGATCTCCGGTGGGGAGACACCGGGGAGCTGTTTTTT
V: TRBV20-1
J: TRBJ2-2
size: .
D: .

CDR3: CASSSRTGGEQYF
DNA: TGTGCCAGCAGCTCCCGTACTGGGGGCGAGCAGTACTTC
V: TRBV7-2
J: TRBJ2-7
size: .
D: .

CDR3: CASSPHQYTAEAFF
DNA: TGCGCCAGCAGCCCACACCAATATACCGCGGAAGCTTTCTTT
V: TRBV5-1
J: TRBJ1-1
size: .
D: .

CDR3: CSVDQAGYGYTF
DNA: TGCAGCGTTGACCAGGCGGGCTATGGCTACACCTTC
V: TRBV29-1
J: TRBJ1-2
size: .
D: .

CDR3: CASSMTGDTEAFF
DNA: TGTGCCAGCAGTATGACAGGGGACACTGAAGCTTTCTTT
V: TRBV27
J: TRBJ1-1
size: .
D: TRBD1

CDR3: CASSWGGAGGGEQYF
DNA: TGTGCCAGCAGCTGGGGTGGCGCAGGGGGCGGCGAGCAGTACTTC
V: TRBV5-5
J: TRBJ2-7
size: few
D: TRBD1

CDR3: CASSLSVEQYF
DNA: TGTGCCAGCAGCTTGTCAGTGGAGCAGTACTTC
V: TRBV5-5
J: TRBJ2-7
size: many
D: .

CDR3: CASSLDISGYGYTF
DNA: TGCGCCAGCAGCTTGGATATTTCAGGCTATGGCTACACCTTC
V: TRBV5-1
J: TRBJ1-2
size: .
D: .

CDR3: CASSLFRLAGYNEQFF
DNA: TGTGCCAGCAGTTTATTTAGGCTAGCGGGCTACAATGAGCAGTTCTTC
V: TRBV28
J: TRBJ2-1
size: few
D: TRBD2

CDR3: CASSTSGGSNQPQHF
DNA: TGTGCCAGCAGCACCTCAGGGGGGAGCAATCAGCCCCAGCATTTT
V: TRBV7-2
J: TRBJ1-5
size: few
D: TRBD1

CDR3: CASSQDMFSRGTEAFF
DNA: TGCGCCAGCAGCCAAGATATGTTCAGCCGCGGCACTGAAGCTTTCTTT
V: TRBV4-3
J: TRBJ1-1
size: few
D: .

CDR3: CASSGGQVSGANVLTF
DNA: TGTGCCAGCTCAGGGGGACAAGTCTCTGGGGCCAACGTCCTGACTTTC
V: TRBV18
J: TRBJ2-6
size: .
D: .

CDR3: CASSPGVVGDTQYF
DNA: TGTGCCAGCAGCCCCGGGGTGGTGGGAGATACGCAGTATTTT
V: TRBV7-2
J: TRBJ2-3
size: once
D: .

CDR3: CASRSYGQLPTKQYF
DNA: TGCGCCAGCAGGTCATACGGACAGCTACCTACGAAGCAGTACTTC
V: TRBV5-1
J: TRBJ2-7
size: few
D: .

CDR3: CASSQDAVTLSGAFF
DNA: TGCGCCAGCAGCCAAGATGCCGTGACCCTCTCCGGAGCTTTCTTT
V: TRBV4-3
J: TRBJ1-1
size: .
D: .

CDR3: CATSRDSGWDSGTSSYNEQFF
DNA: TGTGCCACCAGCAGAGATAGTGGGTGGGACAGCGGGACTAGCTCCTACAATGAGCAGTTCTTC
V: TRBV15
J: TRBJ2-1
size: few
D: .

CDR3: CASSLDGLMNTEAFF
DNA: TGTGCCAGCAGTTTGGACGGTCTTATGAACACTGAAGCTTTCTTT
V: TRBV27
J: TRBJ1-1
size: .
D: .

CDR3: CASSPTRGQGTGANVLTF
DNA: TGTGCCAGCAGCCCCACGCGTGGACAGGGAACTGGGGCCAACGTCCTGACTTTC
V: TRBV7-8
J: TRBJ2-6
size: .
D: TRBD1

CDR3: CASRRVDSVYNEQFF
DNA: TGTGCCAGTAGACGAGTCGATAGCGTATACAATGAGCAGTTCTTC
V: TRBV19
J: TRBJ2-1
size: few
D: .

CDR3: CSGAGFTVTEAFF
DNA: TGCAGCGGGGCAGGATTTACGGTCACTGAAGCTTTCTTT
V: TRBV20-1
J: TRBJ1-1
size: few
D: .

CDR3: CASSPIGDGYRALNEKLFF
DNA: TGTGCCAGCTCACCAATCGGAGATGGCTACAGGGCGTTGAATGAAAAACTGTTTTTT
V: TRBV18
J: TRBJ1-4
size: few
D: .

CDR3: CASSQDLKTSSETQYF
DNA: TGCGCCAGCAGCCAAGATCTAAAGACTAGCTCGGAGACCCAGTACTTC
V: TRBV4-3
J: TRBJ2-5
size: .
D: TRBD2

CDR3: CASSIGLNGLETQYF
DNA: TGTGCCAGCAGTATAGGGCTGAACGGGCTGGAGACCCAGTACTTC
V: TRBV6-1
J: TRBJ2-5
size: .
D: .

CDR3: CASSLSPGDEQYF
DNA: TGTGCCAGCAGCCTGTCTCCTGGGGACGAGCAGTACTTC
V: TRBV7-9
J: TRBJ2-7
size: few
D: .

CDR3: CASSRQGQLREQYF
DNA: TGTGCCAGCAGTCGACAGGGGCAACTACGTGAGCAGTACTTC
V: TRBV5-5
J: TRBJ2-7
size: .
D: TRBD1